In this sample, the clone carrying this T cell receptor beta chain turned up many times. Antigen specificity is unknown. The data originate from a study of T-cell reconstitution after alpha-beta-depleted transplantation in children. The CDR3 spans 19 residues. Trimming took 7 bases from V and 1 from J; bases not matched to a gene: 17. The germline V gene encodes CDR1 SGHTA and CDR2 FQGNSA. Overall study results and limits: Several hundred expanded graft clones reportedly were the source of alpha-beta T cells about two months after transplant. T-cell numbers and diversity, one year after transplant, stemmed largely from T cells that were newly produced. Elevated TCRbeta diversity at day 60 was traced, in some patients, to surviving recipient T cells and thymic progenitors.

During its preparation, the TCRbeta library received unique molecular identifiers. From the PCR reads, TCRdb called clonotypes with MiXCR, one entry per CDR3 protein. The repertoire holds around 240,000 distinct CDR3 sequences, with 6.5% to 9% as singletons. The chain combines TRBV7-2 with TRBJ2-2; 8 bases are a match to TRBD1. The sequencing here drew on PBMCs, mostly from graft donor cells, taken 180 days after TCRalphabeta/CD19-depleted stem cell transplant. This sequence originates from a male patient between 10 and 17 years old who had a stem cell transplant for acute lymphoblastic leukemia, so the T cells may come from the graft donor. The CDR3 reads CASTNGRGQGIGNTGELFF. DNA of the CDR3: TGTGCCAGCACCAATGGCAGAGGACAGGGAATTGGGAACACCGGGGAGCTGTTTTTT.